This TCR beta chain was profiled in a study of T cells expressing NK-cell markers. Study summary: Sorted CD3+CD56+NKG2C+, CD3+CD56+NKG2C- and CD3+CD56-NKG2C+ T-cell subsets were beta-chain profiled. Most of the eight sequenced donors were HCMV-seropositive; one was seronegative.

Following a re-call of the 5' RACE reads, TCRdb has one entry per CDR3 protein and lacks DNA. The sample table includes roughly 170,000 distinct CDR3 sequences. General study points: A handful of donors had dominant NKG2C+ clonotypes that comprised about 1.0-8% of their CD8+ T cells. Four of the donors also had these clonotypes leading their CD3+CD56-NKG2C+ fraction.

The CDR3 covers 16 residues. The germline V gene encodes CDR1 LGHDT and CDR2 YNNKEL (reference sequence). Regarding this clonotype: Its specificity is not known.

The sequencing sample was made of blood T cells: a sorted CD56 or NKG2C T cell subset, CD4+ or CD8+ T cells, or bulk PBMC T cells (not recorded which). The chain has TRBV3-1 and TRBJ2-5. The sequence came from a woman aged 18-69 years in good health. The CDR3 spells CASSQGRARRQETQYF.